The rows below give T cell receptor beta chains drawn from one sample of a study of T cell responses to AZD1222 COVID-19 vaccine. Assay used: immunoSEQ multiplex PCR; TCRdb lists only in-frame clones, some missing. The sample lists about 94,000 clones; 90% were seen once. Sequences were derived from peripheral blood, sampled on day 0 of AZD1222 vaccination. The receptor source for this set is an adult in good health. The CDR3 runs from the conserved cysteine through the conserved F or W. The order of the fields is V gene, clone size, J gene, D gene, CDR3 protein, CDR3 DNA. The D gene is left open where the match is weak. Clone size is given for some rows only: seen once, a few or many times, or a class if the clone is expanded.

V: TRBV7-9; size: -; J: TRBJ1-5; D: -; CDR3: CASSFYFSNQPQHF; DNA: TGTGCCAGCAGCTTCTACTTTAGCAATCAGCCCCAGCATTTT
V: TRBV6-5; size: once; J: TRBJ2-3; D: -; CDR3: CATTPGGSTDTQYF; DNA: TGTGCCACCACCCCGGGGGGCAGCACAGATACGCAGTATTTT
V: TRBV5-4; size: -; J: TRBJ1-2; D: -; CDR3: CASSLEGGYGYTF; DNA: TGTGCCAGCAGCTTAGAGGGGGGGTATGGCTACACCTTC
V: TRBV3-1/TRBV3-2; size: -; J: TRBJ1-1; D: TRBD1; CDR3: CASSQRGQGATEAFF; DNA: TGTGCCAGCAGCCAAAGGGGCCAGGGGGCCACTGAAGCTTTCTTT
V: TRBV6-5; size: -; J: TRBJ2-7; D: -; CDR3: CASSYTGYGREQYF; DNA: TGTGCCAGCAGTTACACGGGCTACGGAAGGGAGCAGTACTTC
V: TRBV14; size: once; J: TRBJ2-2; D: -; CDR3: CASRPTRSGELFF; DNA: TGTGCCAGCAGGCCGACTAGGTCCGGGGAGCTGTTTTTT
V: TRBV3-1/TRBV3-2; size: few; J: TRBJ1-4; D: TRBD1; CDR3: CASSQPTGDKFF; DNA: TGTGCCAGCAGCCAGCCCACAGGGGACAAGTTTTTT
V: TRBV15; size: -; J: TRBJ2-7; D: TRBD1; CDR3: CATSRGRAGGFYEQYF; DNA: TGTGCCACCAGCAGAGGTAGGGCAGGGGGCTTTTACGAGCAGTACTTC
V: TRBV27; size: few; J: TRBJ2-7; D: -; CDR3: CASSLEGRRRDEQYF; DNA: TGTGCCAGCAGTTTAGAGGGACGGCGGAGAGACGAGCAGTACTTC
V: TRBV7-9; size: once; J: TRBJ1-1; D: -; CDR3: CASSLNGNTEAFF; DNA: TGTGCCAGCAGCTTAAATGGGAACACTGAAGCTTTCTTT
V: TRBV6-6; size: -; J: TRBJ2-3; D: TRBD2; CDR3: CASSSDLPTAGGHKDTQYF; DNA: TGTGCCAGCAGCTCCGATCTACCCACTGCGGGGGGGCATAAAGATACGCAGTATTTT
V: TRBV7-9; size: -; J: TRBJ1-2; D: -; CDR3: CASSLERTGPNYGYTF; DNA: TGTGCCAGCAGCTTAGAAAGAACAGGGCCTAACTATGGCTACACCTTC
V: TRBV4-3; size: -; J: TRBJ1-1; D: -; CDR3: CASSHRTNTEAFF; DNA: TGCGCCAGCAGCCACAGGACGAACACTGAAGCTTTCTTT
V: TRBV2; size: -; J: TRBJ1-2; D: -; CDR3: CAIVGSGYTF; DNA: TGTGCTATCGTGGGCAGCGGCTACACCTTC
V: TRBV10-3; size: -; J: TRBJ2-3; D: -; CDR3: CAISPRGTDTQYF; DNA: TGTGCCATCAGTCCCCGGGGTACAGATACGCAGTATTTT
V: TRBV4-3; size: -; J: TRBJ2-1; D: -; CDR3: CASSQDLGNSYNEQFF; DNA: TGCGCCAGCAGCCAAGATCTGGGTAACTCCTACAATGAGCAGTTCTTC
V: TRBV7-9; size: -; J: TRBJ2-3; D: -; CDR3: CASSLGVGAGTDTQYF; DNA: TGTGCCAGCAGCTTAGGGGTAGGGGCGGGCACAGATACGCAGTATTTT
V: TRBV18; size: -; J: TRBJ2-3; D: TRBD2; CDR3: CASRNQRGSGTDTQYF; DNA: TGTGCCAGCCGTAATCAGCGGGGGTCCGGGACAGATACGCAGTATTTT
V: TRBV7-9; size: -; J: TRBJ2-5; D: TRBD1; CDR3: CASSPQGDRDRETQYF; DNA: TGTGCCAGCAGCCCCCAGGGGGACAGGGATCGAGAGACCCAGTACTTC
V: TRBV12-3/TRBV12-4; size: -; J: TRBJ1-2; D: -; CDR3: CASSVLPGGYTF; DNA: TGTGCCAGCAGCGTTTTACCGGGAGGCTACACCTTC